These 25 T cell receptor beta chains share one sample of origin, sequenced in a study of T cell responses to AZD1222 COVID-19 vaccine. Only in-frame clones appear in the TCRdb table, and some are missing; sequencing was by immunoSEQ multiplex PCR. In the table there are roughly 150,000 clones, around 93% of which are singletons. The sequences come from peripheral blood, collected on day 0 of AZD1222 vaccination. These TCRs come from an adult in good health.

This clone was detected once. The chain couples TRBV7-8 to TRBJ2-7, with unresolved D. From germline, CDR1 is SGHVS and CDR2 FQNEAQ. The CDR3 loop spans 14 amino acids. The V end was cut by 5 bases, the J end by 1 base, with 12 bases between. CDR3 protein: CASSALGFSYEQYF. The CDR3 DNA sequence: TGTGCCAGCAGCGCTTTGGGCTTTTCCTACGAGCAGTACTTC.

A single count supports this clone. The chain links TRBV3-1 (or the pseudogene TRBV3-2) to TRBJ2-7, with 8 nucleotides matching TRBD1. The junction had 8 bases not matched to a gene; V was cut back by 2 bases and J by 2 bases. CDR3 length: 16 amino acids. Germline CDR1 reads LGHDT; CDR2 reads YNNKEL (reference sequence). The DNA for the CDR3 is TGTGCCAGCAGCCAAAAGCGGACAGGGACAACCTACGAGCAGTACTTC. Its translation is CASSQKRTGTTYEQYF.

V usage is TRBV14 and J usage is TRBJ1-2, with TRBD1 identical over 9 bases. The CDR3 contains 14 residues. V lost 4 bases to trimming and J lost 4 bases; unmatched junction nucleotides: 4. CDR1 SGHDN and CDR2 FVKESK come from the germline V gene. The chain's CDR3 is CASSPEQGAYGYTF. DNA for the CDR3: TGTGCCAGCAGCCCTGAACAGGGGGCCTATGGCTACACCTTC.

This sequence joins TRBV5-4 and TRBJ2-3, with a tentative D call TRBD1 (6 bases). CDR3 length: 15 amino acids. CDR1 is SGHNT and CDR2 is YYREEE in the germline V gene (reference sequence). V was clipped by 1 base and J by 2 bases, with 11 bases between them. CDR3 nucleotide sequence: TGTGCCAGCAGCTTGTCAGGGGTTACCACAGATACGCAGTATTTT. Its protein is CASSLSGVTTDTQYF. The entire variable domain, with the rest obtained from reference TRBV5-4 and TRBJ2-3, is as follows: ETGVTQSPTHLIKTRGQQVTLRCSSQSGHNTVSWYQQALGQGPQFIFQYYREEENGRGNFPPRFSGLQFPNYSSELNVNALELDDSALYLCASSLSGVTTDTQYFGPGTRLTVL.

The DNA for the CDR3 is TGTGCCAGTAGTATAGCGCATACAGGGTTCGGAAACACCATATATTTT. Its translation: CASSIAHTGFGNTIYF. V and J are TRBV19 and TRBJ1-3, with D maybe TRBD1 (6 bases). The CDR3 is 16 amino acids. V was trimmed by 1 base and J by 4 bases, leaving 14 bases between them. Germline CDR1 reads LNHDA; CDR2 reads SQIVND (reference sequence).

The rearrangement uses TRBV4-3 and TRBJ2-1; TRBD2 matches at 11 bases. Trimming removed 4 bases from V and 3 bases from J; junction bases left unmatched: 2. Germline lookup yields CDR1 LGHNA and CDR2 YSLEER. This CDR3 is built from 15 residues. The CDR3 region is CASSPGLADYNEQFF. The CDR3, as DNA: TGCGCCAGCAGCCCGGGACTAGCGGACTACAATGAGCAGTTCTTC.

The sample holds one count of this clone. CDR3 DNA sequence: TGCGCCAGCAGCCAAGACGGGACTAGCGGGACGAACACCGGGGAGCTGTTTTTT. This codes for CASSQDGTSGTNTGELFF. The rearrangement uses TRBV4-3 and TRBJ2-2; 13 bases are shared with TRBD2. Trimming took 0 bases from V and 0 from J; bases not matched to a gene: 1. Per the germline V gene, CDR1 is LGHNA and CDR2 is YSLEER. The CDR3 is 18 amino acids.

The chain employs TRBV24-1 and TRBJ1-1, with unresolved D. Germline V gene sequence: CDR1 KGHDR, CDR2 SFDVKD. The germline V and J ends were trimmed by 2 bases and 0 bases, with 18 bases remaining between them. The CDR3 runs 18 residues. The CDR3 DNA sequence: TGTGCCACCAGTGATTGCCTATGCAGAGAGTTAATGAACACTGAAGCTTTCTTT. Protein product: CATSDCLCRELMNTEAFF.

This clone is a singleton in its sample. CDR3 region: CASSVDGDINSPLHF. The CDR3 nucleotides read TGTGCCAGCAGCGTAGATGGGGACATCAATTCACCCCTCCACTTT. V is TRBV9 and J is TRBJ1-6, with TRBD1 as a possible D gene (6 bases). Looked up from germline, CDR1 is SGDLS and CDR2 is YYNGEE. V was shortened by 0 bases and J by 7 bases, with 11 bases between the two germline ends. CDR3 length: 15 amino acids.

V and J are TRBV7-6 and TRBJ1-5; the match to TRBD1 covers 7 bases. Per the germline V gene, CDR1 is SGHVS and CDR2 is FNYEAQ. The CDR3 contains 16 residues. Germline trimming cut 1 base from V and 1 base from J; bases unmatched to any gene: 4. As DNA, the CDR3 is TGTGCCAGCAGCTTAGGACAGGGATCGAGCAATCAGCCCCAGCATTTT. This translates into CASSLGQGSSNQPQHF.

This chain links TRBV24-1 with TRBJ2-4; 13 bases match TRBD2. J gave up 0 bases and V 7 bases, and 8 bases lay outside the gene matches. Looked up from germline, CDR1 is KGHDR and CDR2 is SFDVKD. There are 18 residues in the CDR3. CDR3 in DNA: TGTGCCACCAGCCCGACTAGCGGGAGGCCTCTAGCCAAAAACATTCAGTACTTC. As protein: CATSPTSGRPLAKNIQYF.

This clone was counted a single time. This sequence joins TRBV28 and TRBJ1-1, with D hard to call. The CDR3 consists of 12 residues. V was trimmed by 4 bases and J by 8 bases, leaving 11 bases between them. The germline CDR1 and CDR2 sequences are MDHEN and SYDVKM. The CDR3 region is CASSSGAEEAFF. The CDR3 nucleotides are TGTGCCAGCAGTTCCGGCGCTGAGGAAGCTTTCTTT.

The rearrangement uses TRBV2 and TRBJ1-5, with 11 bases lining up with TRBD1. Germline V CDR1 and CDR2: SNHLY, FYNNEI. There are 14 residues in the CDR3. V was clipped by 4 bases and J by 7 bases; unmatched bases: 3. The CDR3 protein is CASSGTGGWQPQHF. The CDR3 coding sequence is TGTGCCAGCAGTGGGACAGGGGGCTGGCAGCCCCAGCATTTT. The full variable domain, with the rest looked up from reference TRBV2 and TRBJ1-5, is EPEVTQTPSHQVTQMGQEVILRCVPISNHLYFYWYRQILGQKVEFLVSFYNNEISEKSEIFDDQFSVERPDGSNFTLKIRSTKLEDSAMYFCASSGTGGWQPQHFGDGTRLSIL.

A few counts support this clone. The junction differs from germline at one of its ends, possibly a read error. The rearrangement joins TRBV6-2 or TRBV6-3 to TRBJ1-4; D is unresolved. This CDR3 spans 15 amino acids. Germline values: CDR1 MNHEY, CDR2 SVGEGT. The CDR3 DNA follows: TGTGCCAGCAGTCCCGTGGAACCGGCTAATGAAAAACTGGTTTTT. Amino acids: CASSPVEPANEKLVF.

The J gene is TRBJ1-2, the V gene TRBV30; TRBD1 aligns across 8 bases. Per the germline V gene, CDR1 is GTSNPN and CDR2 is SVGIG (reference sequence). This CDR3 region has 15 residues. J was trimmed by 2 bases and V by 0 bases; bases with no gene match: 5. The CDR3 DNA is TGTGCCTGGAGTGTCGGACAGGGCGGGAACTATGGCTACACCTTC. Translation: CAWSVGQGGNYGYTF.

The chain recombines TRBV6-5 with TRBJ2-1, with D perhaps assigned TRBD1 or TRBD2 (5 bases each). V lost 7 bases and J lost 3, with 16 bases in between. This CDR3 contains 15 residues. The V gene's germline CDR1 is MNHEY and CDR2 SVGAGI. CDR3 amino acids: CASTPGPEGYNEQFF. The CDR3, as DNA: TGTGCCAGCACTCCGGGACCCGAGGGCTACAATGAGCAGTTCTTC.

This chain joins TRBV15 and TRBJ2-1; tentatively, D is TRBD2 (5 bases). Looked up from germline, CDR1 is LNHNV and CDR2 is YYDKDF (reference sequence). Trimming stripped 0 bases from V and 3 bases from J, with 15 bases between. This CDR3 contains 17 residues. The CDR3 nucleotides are TGTGCCACCAGCAGAGATCTTCGTGGCCGGGGCTACAATGAGCAGTTCTTC. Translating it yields CATSRDLRGRGYNEQFF.

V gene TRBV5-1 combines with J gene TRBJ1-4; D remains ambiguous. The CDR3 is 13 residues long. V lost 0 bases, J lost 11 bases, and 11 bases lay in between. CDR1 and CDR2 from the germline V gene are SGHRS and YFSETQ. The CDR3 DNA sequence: TGCGCCAGCAGCTTGGCGCGAGTGGACAAACTGTTTTTT. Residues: CASSLARVDKLFF.

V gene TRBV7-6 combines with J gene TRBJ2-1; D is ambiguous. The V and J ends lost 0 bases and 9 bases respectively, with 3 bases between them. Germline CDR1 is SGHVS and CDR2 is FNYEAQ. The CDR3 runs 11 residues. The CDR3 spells CASSLASEQFF. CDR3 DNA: TGTGCCAGCAGCTTAGCGAGTGAGCAGTTCTTC. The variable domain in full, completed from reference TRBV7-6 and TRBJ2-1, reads GAGVSQSPRYKVTKRGQDVALRCDPISGHVSLYWYRQALGQGPEFLTYFNYEAQQDKSGLPNDRFSAERPEGSISTLTIQRTEQRDSAMYRCASSLASEQFFGPGTRLTVL.

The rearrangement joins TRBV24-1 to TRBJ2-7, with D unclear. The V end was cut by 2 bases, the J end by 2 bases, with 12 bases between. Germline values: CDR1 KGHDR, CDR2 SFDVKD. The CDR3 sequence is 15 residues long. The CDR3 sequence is CATSDSQGQPYEQYF. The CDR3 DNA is TGTGCCACCAGTGATTCCCAAGGGCAACCCTACGAGCAGTACTTC.

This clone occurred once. CDR3 sequence reads: CAWSAMDWTSSSEPLHF. The DNA for the CDR3 is TGTGCCTGGAGTGCGATGGATTGGACGTCCTCTTCCGAGCCCCTCCACTTT. This chain joins TRBV30 and TRBJ1-6; no clear D gene. This CDR3 is built from 17 residues. In germline, CDR1 is GTSNPN, CDR2 SVGIG (reference sequence). Trimming left V 1 base short and J 13 bases short, with 26 bases between.

The DNA for the CDR3 is TGTGCCAGCAGTTCTCACTTCAGGGGTGGCAATCAGCCCCAGCATTTT. This encodes CASSSHFRGGNQPQHF. V and J are TRBV6-8 and TRBJ1-5, with TRBD1 as a possible D gene (6 bases). The CDR3 spans 16 residues. Trimming removed 4 bases at V and 2 bases at J, with 15 bases between. Germline V gene sequence: CDR1 MNHGY, CDR2 SAAAGT.

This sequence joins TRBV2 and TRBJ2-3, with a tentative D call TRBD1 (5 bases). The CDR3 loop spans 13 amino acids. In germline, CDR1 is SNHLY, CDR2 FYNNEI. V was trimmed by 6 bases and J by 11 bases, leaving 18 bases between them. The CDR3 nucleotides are TGTGCCAGCAGCCAAATCTCAGGGTCTGGGCAGTATTTT. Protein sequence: CASSQISGSGQYF. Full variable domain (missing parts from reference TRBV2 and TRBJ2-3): EPEVTQTPSHQVTQMGQEVILRCVPISNHLYFYWYRQILGQKVEFLVSFYNNEISEKSEIFDDQFSVERPDGSNFTLKIRSTKLEDSAMYFCASSQISGSGQYFGPGTRLTVL.

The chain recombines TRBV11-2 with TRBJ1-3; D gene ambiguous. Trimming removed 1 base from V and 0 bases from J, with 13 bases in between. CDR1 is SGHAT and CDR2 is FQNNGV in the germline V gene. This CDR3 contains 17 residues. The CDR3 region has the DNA TGTGCCAGCAGCTTAGTCCCCCGGGCTCTCTCTGGAAACACCATATATTTT. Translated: CASSLVPRALSGNTIYF. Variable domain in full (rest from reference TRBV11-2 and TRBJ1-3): EAGVAQSPRYKIIEKRQSVAFWCNPISGHATLYWYQQILGQGPKLLIQFQNNGVVDDSQLPKDRFSAERLKGVDSTLKIQPAKLEDSAVYLCASSLVPRALSGNTIYFGEGSWLTVV.

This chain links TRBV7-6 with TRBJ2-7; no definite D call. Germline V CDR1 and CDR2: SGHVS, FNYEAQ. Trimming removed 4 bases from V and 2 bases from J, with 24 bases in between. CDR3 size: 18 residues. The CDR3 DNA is TGTGCCAGCAGCTATTTGGGCAGGTTTGACGTCCTAACCTACGAGCAGTACTTC. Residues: CASSYLGRFDVLTYEQYF.